This T cell receptor (beta chain) is drawn from a study of blood T cell repertoires in COVID-19. Study in general: The samples span acute and convalescent COVID-19 from the United States, Italy and Spain.

V gave up 3 bases and J gave up 2 bases; unmatched junction bases: 11. This CDR3 has 16 amino acids. Germline CDR1 SGHRS, CDR2 YFSETQ. This table comes from immunoSEQ multiplex PCR, and its TCRdb copy is limited to in-frame clones, with some not included. The sample consists of roughly 210,000 clones, about 88% of them appearing once. Sequenced: peripheral blood. The chain carries TRBV5-1 and TRBJ2-7; the match to TRBD1 covers 7 bases. The sequence was collected from a man aged 70-80 years with acute or convalescent COVID-19. The CDR3, as DNA: TGCGCCAGCAGCTCGGGGACAGTTTTGCAAGCCTACGAGCAGTACTTC. Translation gives CASSSGTVLQAYEQYF.